Presented here are 30 T cell receptor beta chains from one specimen sequenced in a study of identical twins. TCRdb used MiXCR to reprocess the 5' RACE reads, holding one entry per CDR3 protein. This sample has 200,000 to 250,000 distinct CDR3 sequences, with approximately 5.9% found just once. These sequences were also reported in another study, on T cells expressing NK-cell markers.

Sequencing was performed on CD8+ T cells sorted from blood. These receptors came from a woman younger than 35 in good health.

This clonotype was seen more than once but under ten times. The V call is TRBV25-1, the J call TRBJ2-7; 8 positions match TRBD1. Germline loops: CDR1 MGHDK, CDR2 SYGVNS. The CDR3 totals 13 residues. The junction had 5 bases not matched to a gene; V was cut back by 8 bases and J by 2 bases. The CDR3 DNA reads TGTGCCAGCGCGAGACAGGGGACCTACGAGCAGTACTTC. It yields the protein CASARQGTYEQYF.

This sequence joins TRBV7-8 and TRBJ2-1; D possibly corresponds to TRBD1 (5 bases). V lost 2 bases and J lost 9, with 14 bases in between. CDR1 is SGHVS and CDR2 is FQNEAQ in the germline V gene. CDR3 size: 14 residues. The CDR3 loop is CASSLYRSKGEQFF. The CDR3 DNA reads as TGTGCCAGCAGCTTATACAGGTCTAAGGGTGAGCAGTTCTTC.

This clonotype was counted between two and nine times. The chain joins TRBV6-5 to TRBJ2-3; D unclear. With 2 bases removed from V and 6 bases from J, the gap between germline ends came to 15 bases. The CDR3 is 15 amino acids. CDR1 is MNHEY and CDR2 is SVGAGI in the germline V gene. CDR3 sequence (DNA): TGTGCCAGCAGTTACCTCCCCTCCAACGGGGATACGCAGTATTTT. It specifies CASSYLPSNGDTQYF.

Of note for this clonotype: At one end the junction does not follow the germline gene, possibly because of a read error. The chain couples TRBV12-3 or TRBV12-4 to TRBJ1-3; D gene ambiguous. The CDR3 spans 11 residues. CDR3 amino acids: CASSLMGSINF. CDR3 nucleotides: TGTGCCAGCAGTTTAATGGGGAGTATTAATTTT.

Comments on this clonotype: Its ends do not fully match the called genes, so a read error is possible. The V gene is TRBV20-1, the J gene TRBJ2-1; TRBD2 is a possible D gene (6 bases). Looked up from germline, CDR1 is DFQATT and CDR2 is SNEGSKA (reference sequence). This CDR3 contains 9 residues. The CDR3 bases are TGCAGTGCCCTAGGGACTGTCGTCTTC. It yields the protein CSALGTVVF.

This clonotype was recorded at least ten times. The gene calls are TRBV5-6 and TRBJ1-1; TRBD1 might be the D (5 bases). The CDR3 contains 14 residues. Germline CDR1 reads SGHDT; CDR2 reads YYEEEE. V was cut by 5 bases and J by 1 base, with 12 bases left in between. CDR3 DNA: TGTGCCAGCAGTTTTGGAACAGGGAACACTGAAGCTTTCTTT. Translation: CASSFGTGNTEAFF.

This clonotype was detected many times. The rearrangement joins TRBV7-2 to TRBJ2-3, with 11 bases matching TRBD2. Per germline, CDR1 SGHTA and CDR2 FQGNSA. V shed 5 bases, J shed 1 base, and the junction held 2 bases outside the gene matches. CDR3 size: 15 residues. This CDR3 is CASSTGLAGTDTQYF. In DNA form, the CDR3 reads TGTGCCAGCAGCACGGGACTAGCGGGCACAGATACGCAGTATTTT.

In its sample, this clonotype was seen a few times. The CDR3 DNA is TGTGCCAGCAGCTCAGAAAAACAGGGGGCCATTAATGAAAAACTGTTTTTT. Its translation: CASSSEKQGAINEKLFF. The chain uses TRBV6-1 and TRBJ1-4; 9 bases are a match to TRBD1. This CDR3 region has 17 residues. Germline loops: CDR1 MNHNS, CDR2 SASEGT. V shed 6 bases and J 4 bases; nucleotides not matched to a gene: 12.

There are many counts of this clonotype. The chain joins TRBV7-8 to TRBJ2-4, with 8 bases lining up with TRBD1. Trimming took 5 bases from V and 0 from J; bases not matched to a gene: 9. Germline CDR1 and CDR2: SGHVS and FQNEAQ. The CDR3 is made up of 17 amino acids. CDR3 amino acids: CASSRRWTGLAKNIQYF. DNA for the CDR3: TGTGCCAGCAGCCGACGTTGGACAGGGTTAGCCAAAAACATTCAGTACTTC.

At least ten counts were recorded for this clonotype. The gene calls are TRBV6-2 or TRBV6-3 and TRBJ2-1; D possibly matches TRBD1 or TRBD2 (5 bases each). Germline CDR1 is MNHEY and CDR2 is SVGEGT. V lost 7 bases, J lost 3 bases, and 10 bases lay in between. The CDR3 consists of 13 residues. The chain's CDR3 is CASTLGDYNEQFF. The CDR3 DNA follows: TGTGCCAGCACCTTGGGGGACTACAATGAGCAGTTCTTC.

This clonotype was seen only a few times. This chain links TRBV9 with TRBJ2-1, with TRBD1 matching over 7 bases. The CDR3 has 14 amino acids. Trimming at V came to 3 bases and at J to 5 bases, leaving 5 bases not matched to a gene. Germline CDR1 reads SGDLS; CDR2 reads YYNGEE. The CDR3, as DNA: TGTGCCAGCAGCGGACAGGGTGGCCACAATGAGCAGTTCTTC. This translates into CASSGQGGHNEQFF.

This chain joins TRBV7-8 and TRBJ1-2; no reliable D call. CDR3 length: 15 amino acids. CDR1 and CDR2 from the germline V gene are SGHVS and FQNEAQ. V lost 7 bases to trimming and J lost 6 bases, with 21 bases between them. CDR3: CASIPTGREVDGYTF. The CDR3 DNA reads as TGTGCCAGCATCCCCACGGGGAGGGAGGTCGATGGCTACACCTTC.

This clonotype was recorded a few times. Being one base from a much bigger clone, this may be a read error. V gene TRBV13 combines with J gene TRBJ2-3, with 8 nucleotides matching TRBD2. V lost 6 bases to trimming and J lost 2 bases; unmatched junction nucleotides: 4. The CDR3 covers 14 residues. From germline, CDR1 is PRHDT and CDR2 FYEKMQ (reference sequence). The CDR3 DNA reads as TGTGCCAGCAGTTGGCGGGGGGCCACAGATACGCAGTATTTT. Its protein product is CASSWRGATDTQYF.

This clonotype has more than one count but fewer than ten. The gene calls are TRBV12-5 and TRBJ1-2; the D gene is possibly TRBD1 (6 bases). Per germline, CDR1 LGHNT and CDR2 FRNRAP. The V end was cut by 2 bases, the J end by 4 bases, with 11 bases between. This CDR3 spans 14 amino acids. The DNA for the CDR3 is TGTGCTAGTGGTTTGCCTGGGACAATCTATGGCTACACCTTC. Encoded protein: CASGLPGTIYGYTF.

This clonotype has at least ten counts. V gene TRBV11-1 combines with J gene TRBJ2-4, with TRBD2 identical over 8 bases. Germline values: CDR1 SGHAT, CDR2 FQDESV (reference sequence). This CDR3 spans 19 amino acids. V lost 5 bases to trimming and J lost 0 bases; unmatched junction nucleotides: 15. CDR3 bases: TGTGCCAGCAGCCCACCCGGGGGGGAGAACATCCTAGCCAAAAACATTCAGTACTTC. Protein: CASSPPGGENILAKNIQYF. Full variable domain (missing parts from reference TRBV11-1 and TRBJ2-4): EAEVAQSPRYKITEKSQAVAFWCDPISGHATLYWYRQILGQGPELLVQFQDESVVDDSQLPKDRFSAERLKGVDSTLKIQPAELGDSAMYLCASSPPGGENILAKNIQYFGAGTRLSVL.

This clonotype has more than one count but fewer than ten. The J gene is TRBJ2-5, the V gene TRBV3-1; the match to TRBD2 covers 15 bases. Per germline, CDR1 LGHDT and CDR2 YNNKEL (reference sequence). V was clipped by 5 bases and J by 4 bases; unmatched bases: 5. The CDR3 contains 16 residues. The CDR3 sequence is CASSGEGLAGGETQYF. The CDR3 coding sequence is TGTGCCAGCAGCGGAGAGGGACTAGCGGGGGGAGAGACCCAGTACTTC.

The J gene is TRBJ2-1, the V gene TRBV12-3 or TRBV12-4; the match to TRBD2 covers 7 bases. The CDR3 length is 16 residues. Losses at the gene ends were 5 bases for V and 1 base for J; bases not matched to a gene: 8. Here the CDR3 reads CASSNGRERSYNEQFF. Written as DNA, the CDR3 is TGTGCCAGCAGTAATGGGCGGGAGCGTTCCTACAATGAGCAGTTCTTC.

This clonotype was counted many times. The rearrangement uses TRBV5-1 and TRBJ2-2, with no clear D. The CDR3 contains 14 residues. Trimming left V 4 bases short and J 5 bases short, with 12 bases between. From germline, CDR1 is SGHRS and CDR2 YFSETQ. The CDR3 here is CASSLELSTGELFF. CDR3 DNA: TGCGCCAGCAGCCTGGAACTTTCGACCGGGGAGCTGTTTTTT.

This clonotype was observed a handful of times. This chain links TRBV6-1 with TRBJ1-5; D may be TRBD1 (5 bases). Per the germline V gene, CDR1 is MNHNS and CDR2 is SASEGT. This CDR3 region has 13 residues. CDR3 in amino acids: CAGGEGSNQPQHF. CDR3 DNA sequence: TGTGCTGGGGGGGAAGGCAGCAATCAGCCCCAGCATTTT.

This clonotype was found a few times. The chain is built from TRBV27 and TRBJ2-3, with 7 positions matching TRBD2. Germline V gene sequence: CDR1 MNHEY, CDR2 SMNVEV (reference sequence). With V trimmed by 7 bases and J by 0 bases, 7 bases remained unmatched. This CDR3 spans 15 amino acids. The CDR3 loop is CASKTTSSSTDTQYF. CDR3 bases: TGTGCCAGCAAGACGACTAGCTCTAGCACAGATACGCAGTATTTT.

A few counts support this clonotype. The chain joins TRBV12-3 or TRBV12-4 to TRBJ1-2; D unresolved. The CDR3 covers 15 residues. Trimming pared 3 bases from V and 4 bases from J, leaving 15 bases between. CDR3 sequence: CASSFGPKKFYGYTF. The CDR3 DNA reads as TGTGCCAGCAGTTTTGGTCCTAAGAAATTCTATGGCTACACCTTC.

The sample holds a few counts of this clonotype. V gene TRBV20-1 combines with J gene TRBJ2-7; D possibly uses TRBD1 or TRBD2 (5 bases each). Germline V gene lookup returns CDR1 DFQATT and CDR2 SNEGSKA (reference sequence). V was shortened by 0 bases and J by 3 bases, with 12 bases between the two germline ends. This CDR3 has 14 amino acids. The CDR3 here is CSARDEGENYEQYF. The DNA for the CDR3 is TGCAGTGCTAGAGATGAAGGGGAGAACTACGAGCAGTACTTC.

In this sample, this clonotype turned up many times. This chain joins TRBV5-1 and TRBJ2-1; D not resolved. The CDR3 loop spans 11 amino acids. V was clipped by 9 bases and J by 5 bases, with 9 bases between them. The V gene's germline CDR1 is SGHRS and CDR2 YFSETQ. The CDR3 sequence: CATVINNEQFF. The DNA for the CDR3 is TGCGCCACCGTGATAAACAATGAGCAGTTCTTC.

This clonotype was detected ten times or more. The chain employs TRBV10-2 and TRBJ2-3; 11 nucleotides align to TRBD2. The V and J ends lost 8 bases and 0 bases, in that order; junction bases with no gene match: 7. The CDR3 has 16 amino acids. CDR1 and CDR2 (germline): WSHSY, SAAADI. The CDR3 bases are TGCGCCAGCGCCCAACTAGCGGGGGCTAGCACAGATACGCAGTATTTT. Translated, it gives CASAQLAGASTDTQYF.

This clonotype came up many times. The rearrangement links TRBV27 to TRBJ1-3; D remains unclear. The CDR3 totals 13 residues. V lost 6 bases and J lost 4, with 10 bases in between. The V gene's germline CDR1 is MNHEY and CDR2 SMNVEV (reference sequence). As DNA, the CDR3 is TGTGCCAGCAGAGACGGTGGGGGAAACACCATATATTTT. Protein sequence: CASRDGGGNTIYF.

This clonotype was counted at least ten times. The chain carries TRBV27 and TRBJ1-1; D perhaps matches TRBD1 (5 bases). V was shortened by 6 bases and J by 0 bases, with 11 bases between the two germline ends. Germline assignment: CDR1 MNHEY and CDR2 SMNVEV (reference sequence). The CDR3 consists of 14 residues. The CDR3 region is CASSRGSMNTEAFF. CDR3 in DNA: TGTGCCAGCAGCCGGGGCAGCATGAACACTGAAGCTTTCTTT.

This clonotype was counted ten times or more. Here the CDR3 reads CASRRDTQYF. The CDR3 nucleotides read TGTGCCAGCAGGCGAGATACGCAGTATTTT. This chain joins TRBV25-1 and TRBJ2-3, with D unresolved. V dropped 6 bases and J dropped 5 bases, with 3 bases sitting between them. Germline CDR1 MGHDK, CDR2 SYGVNS. This CDR3 contains 10 residues. The full variable domain, completed using reference TRBV25-1 and TRBJ2-3, is EADIYQTPRYLVIGTGKKITLECSQTMGHDKMYWYQQDPGMELHLIHYSYGVNSTEKGDLSSESTVSRIRTEHFPLTLESARPSHTSQYLCASRRDTQYFGPGTRLTVL.

The V and J genes are TRBV27 and TRBJ1-1, with unresolved D. The CDR3 is made up of 15 amino acids. Germline V gene lookup returns CDR1 MNHEY and CDR2 SMNVEV (reference sequence). V lost 0 bases and J lost 0, with 8 bases in between. CDR3 bases: TGTGCCAGCAGTTTATCGCCCAGCCTGAACACTGAAGCTTTCTTT. Its protein product is CASSLSPSLNTEAFF.

The V gene is TRBV11-2, the J gene TRBJ2-5; TRBD2 is a possible D gene (6 bases). Germline V gene lookup returns CDR1 SGHAT and CDR2 FQNNGV. The CDR3 has 14 amino acids. Between the trimmed V and J ends, which lost 4 bases and 3 bases, there was a span of 12 bases. For the CDR3, the DNA is TGTGCCAGCAGCTACGGTTGGGGGGAAGAGACCCAGTACTTC. Translation: CASSYGWGEETQYF.

This clonotype has just a few counts. This chain joins TRBV9 and TRBJ2-2, with unresolved D. CDR3 length: 15 residues. V lost 0 bases and J 6 bases, leaving 12 bases between the germline ends. In germline, CDR1 is SGDLS, CDR2 YYNGEE. The CDR3 nucleotides are TGTGCCAGCAGCGTAGAAGTGGCCTTCCCCGGGGAGCTGTTTTTT. It codes for CASSVEVAFPGELFF.